This TCR beta chain was sequenced in a study of OX40 agonist ivuxolimab in advanced cancers. Regarding the study in general: The costimulatory receptor OX40 (CD134) was targeted by ivuxolimab, a fully human IgG2 agonistic monoclonal antibody. Intravenous ivuxolimab was administered to patients every 2 weeks at six dose levels: 0.01, 0.1, 0.3, 1.5, 3 and 10 mg/kg. The paper describes the monotherapy dose-escalation part (N of about 54 patients) of the phase I trial of ivuxolimab. Of the roughly 54 dose-escalation patients, hepatocellular carcinoma was present in about 20, melanoma in roughly 15, renal cell carcinoma in 9 and head and neck cancer in 9. Prior anti-PD-1, anti-PD-L1 or anti-CTLA-4 therapy was permitted, and approximately 42% of dose-escalation patients had received checkpoint inhibitors. The point of sequencing TCRbeta in the periphery was to test whether ivuxolimab changed TCR sequence diversity and drove clonal T-cell expansion. Three dose-escalation patients achieved partial responses, one with hepatocellular carcinoma and two with cutaneous melanoma. In the dose-escalation cohort, 82.7% of patients were male, and the mean age was approximately 60 years, with a range of about 20 to 79.

Patients with a history of autoimmune disease or receiving systemic immunosuppression were excluded from the trial. Peripheral blood for TCR sequencing was collected from all dose cohorts at baseline, on cycle 4 day 1, and on cycle 7 day 1. The samples were drawn from a first-in-human, open-label, multicenter phase I dose-escalation trial of ivuxolimab. Adults with locally advanced or metastatic head and neck squamous cell, hepatocellular, melanoma or renal cell carcinoma were enrolled in the trial. CD4+ and CD8+ T cells were sorted separately from peripheral blood before TCR sequencing. Overall study results and their limits: At doses of 0.1 to 3.0 mg/kg, clonal expansion of both CD4+ and CD8+ blood T cells was observed from baseline to week 6. Which antigens the clonally expanded peripheral T cells were specific for was not determined. Low levels of normalized T-cell clonal expansion were also seen in some patients who did not respond. Partial responders in the 0.1-3.0 mg/kg groups had among the lowest normalized peripheral clonal expansion, especially among CD8+ T cells. On average, CD8+ T cells showed more expanded clones than CD4+ T cells after ivuxolimab.

For CDR1 and CDR2, the germline V gene lists SGHRS and YFSETQ. V is pruned by 4 bases and J by 7 bases, leaving 5 bases of the junction without a gene match. The CDR3 has 14 amino acids, counting the end cysteine and phenylalanine. Kept here is only the CDR3 DNA, which spans 42 bases and is read in frame from base 1. To sequence the TCRbeta CDR3 region, genomic DNA was isolated from the sorted cells. The immunoSEQ Assay was used to sequence the TCRbeta CDR3 regions. Entries here come from immuneACCESS through TCRdb and include only in-frame sequences with V and J called. Some clones fail to appear in such tables; in the studies checked, an unresolved V gene covers under half of the shortfall, and the cause of the remainder is unknown. Within this sample are 45,000 to 60,000 clones, with 75% to 80% of them counted one time only. Jointly, the top ten make up about 2.6% of the sample. Remarks on this clone: Its antigen is unknown. Base quality data are lacking; no much larger clone is found one base away.

This receptor was obtained from an adult with an advanced solid tumor such as melanoma, head and neck, liver or kidney cancer. The rearrangement combines TRBV5-1 with TRBJ2-1; 10 bases in between match TRBD2. Sample: CD4+ or CD8+ T cells sorted from blood, taken in a trial of the OX40 agonist ivuxolimab. The DNA sequence follows: TGCGCCAGCAGCCTACTAGCGGGACAGAATGAGCAGTTCTTC. This codes for CASSLLAGQNEQFF.